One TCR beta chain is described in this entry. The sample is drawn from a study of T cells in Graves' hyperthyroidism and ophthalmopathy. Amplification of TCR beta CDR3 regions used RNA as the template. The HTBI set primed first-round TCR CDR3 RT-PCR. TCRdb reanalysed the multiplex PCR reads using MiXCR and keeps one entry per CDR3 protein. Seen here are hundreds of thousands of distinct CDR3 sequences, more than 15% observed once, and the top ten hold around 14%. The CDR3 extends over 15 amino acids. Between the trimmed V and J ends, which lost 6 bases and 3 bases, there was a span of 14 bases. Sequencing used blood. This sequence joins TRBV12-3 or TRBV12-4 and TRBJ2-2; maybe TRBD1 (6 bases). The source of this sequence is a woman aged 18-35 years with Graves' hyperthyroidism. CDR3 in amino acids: CASSGTPTHTGELFF. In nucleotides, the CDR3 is TGTGCCAGCAGCGGGACACCTACTCACACCGGGGAGCTGTTTTTT.